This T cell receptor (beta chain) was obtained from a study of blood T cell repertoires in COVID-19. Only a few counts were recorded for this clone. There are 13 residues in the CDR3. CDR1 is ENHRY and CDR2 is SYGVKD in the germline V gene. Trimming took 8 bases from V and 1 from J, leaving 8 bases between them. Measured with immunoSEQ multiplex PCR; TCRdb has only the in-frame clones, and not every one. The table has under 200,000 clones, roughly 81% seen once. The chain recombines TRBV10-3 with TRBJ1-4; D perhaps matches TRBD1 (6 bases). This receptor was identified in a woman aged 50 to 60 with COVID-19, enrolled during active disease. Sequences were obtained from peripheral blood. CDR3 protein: CAILDRTNEKLFF. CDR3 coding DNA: TGTGCCATCCTGGACAGAACTAATGAAAAACTGTTTTTT.